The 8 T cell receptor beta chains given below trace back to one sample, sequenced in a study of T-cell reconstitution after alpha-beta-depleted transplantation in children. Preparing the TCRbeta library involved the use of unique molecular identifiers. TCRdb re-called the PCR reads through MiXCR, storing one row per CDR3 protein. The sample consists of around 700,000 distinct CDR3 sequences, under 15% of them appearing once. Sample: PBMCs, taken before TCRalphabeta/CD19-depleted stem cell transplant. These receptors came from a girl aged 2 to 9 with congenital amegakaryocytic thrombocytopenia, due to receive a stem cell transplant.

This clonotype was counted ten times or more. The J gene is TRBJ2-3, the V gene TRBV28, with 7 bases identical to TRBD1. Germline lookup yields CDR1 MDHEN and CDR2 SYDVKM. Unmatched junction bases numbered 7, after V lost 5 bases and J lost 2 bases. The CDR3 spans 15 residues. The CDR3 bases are TGTGCCAGCAGTGGGCCGGGGACAGCCACAGATACGCAGTATTTT. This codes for CASSGPGTATDTQYF.

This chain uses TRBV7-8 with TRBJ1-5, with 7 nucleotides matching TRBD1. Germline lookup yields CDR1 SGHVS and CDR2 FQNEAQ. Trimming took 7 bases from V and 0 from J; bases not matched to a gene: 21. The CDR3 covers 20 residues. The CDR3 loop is CASTNRLGGQMPDSNQPQHF. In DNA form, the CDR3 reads TGTGCCAGCACCAACAGACTAGGGGGACAGATGCCAGATAGCAATCAGCCCCAGCATTTT. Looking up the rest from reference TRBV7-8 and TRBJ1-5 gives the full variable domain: GAGVSQSPRYKVAKRGQDVALRCDPISGHVSLFWYQQALGQGPEFLTYFQNEAQLDKSGLPSDRFFAERPEGSVSTLKIQRTQQEDSAVYLCASTNRLGGQMPDSNQPQHFGDGTRLSIL.

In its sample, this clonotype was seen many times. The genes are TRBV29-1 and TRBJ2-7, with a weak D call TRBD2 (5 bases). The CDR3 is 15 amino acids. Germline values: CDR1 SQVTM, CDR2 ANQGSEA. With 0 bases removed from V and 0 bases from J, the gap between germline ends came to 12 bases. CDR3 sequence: CSVEDRGRSSYEQYF. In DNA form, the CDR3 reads TGCAGCGTTGAAGACCGAGGGCGTAGCTCCTACGAGCAGTACTTC.

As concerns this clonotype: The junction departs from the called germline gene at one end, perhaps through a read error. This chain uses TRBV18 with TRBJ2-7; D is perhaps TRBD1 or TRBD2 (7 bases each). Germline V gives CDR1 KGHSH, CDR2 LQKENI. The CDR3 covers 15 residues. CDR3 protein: CASSPGGALSYEQHF. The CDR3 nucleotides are TGTGCCAGCTCCCCAGGGGGGGCTCTTTCCTACGAGCAGCACTTC.

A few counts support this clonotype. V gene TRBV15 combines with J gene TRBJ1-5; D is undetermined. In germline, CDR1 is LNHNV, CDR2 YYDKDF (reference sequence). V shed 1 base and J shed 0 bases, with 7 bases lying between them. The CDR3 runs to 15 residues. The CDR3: CATSRGFGSNQPQHF. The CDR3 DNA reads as TGTGCCACCAGCAGAGGGTTTGGTAGCAATCAGCCCCAGCATTTT.

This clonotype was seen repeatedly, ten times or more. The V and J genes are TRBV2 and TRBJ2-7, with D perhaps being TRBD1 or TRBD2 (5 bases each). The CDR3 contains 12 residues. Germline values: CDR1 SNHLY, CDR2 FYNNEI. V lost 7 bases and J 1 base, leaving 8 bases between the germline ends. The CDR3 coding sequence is TGTGCCAGCATTGGGGGATCCTACGAGCAGTACTTC. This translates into CASIGGSYEQYF.

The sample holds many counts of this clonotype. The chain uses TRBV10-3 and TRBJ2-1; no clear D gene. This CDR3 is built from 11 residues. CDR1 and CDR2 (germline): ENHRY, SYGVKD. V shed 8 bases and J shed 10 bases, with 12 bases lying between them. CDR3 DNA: TGTGCCATCGGACCGTTGCGGGAGCAGTTCTTC. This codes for CAIGPLREQFF.

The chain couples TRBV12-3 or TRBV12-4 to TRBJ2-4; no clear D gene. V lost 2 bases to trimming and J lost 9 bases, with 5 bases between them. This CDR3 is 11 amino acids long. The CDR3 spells CASSLKGIQYF. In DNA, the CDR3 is TGTGCCAGCAGTTTAAAGGGCATTCAGTACTTC.